Listed below are T cell receptor beta chains from one sample, sequenced in a study of cytotoxic CD8 clonotypes in ibrutinib-treated CLL. The data were produced by immunoSEQ multiplex PCR, yet TCRdb's version contains in-frame clones alone and is incomplete. The table has some 76,000 clones, around 78% seen once. This sample comprised PBMCs, obtained after 24 months of ibrutinib treatment. The receptors stem from a human donor with chronic lymphocytic leukemia. The CDR3 runs from the conserved cysteine through the conserved F or W. The D gene is left open where the match is weak. Clone size is stated in some rows and not others, as once, few, many or a class when expanded.

j_call,cdr3_length,clone_size,d_call,v_call,cdr3_aa
TRBJ2-3,15,once,TRBD2,TRBV2,CASRRTSGSTDTQYF
TRBJ2-7,16,NA,TRBD1,TRBV4-3,CASSPGNRDRDHEQYF
TRBJ2-5,13,once,NA,TRBV4-1,CASSQQYQETQYF
TRBJ2-3,13,NA,NA,TRBV5-1,CASSFFPTDTQYF
TRBJ1-3,16,NA,NA,TRBV5-5,CASSPSPLRSGNTIYF
TRBJ2-1,12,NA,NA,TRBV29-1,CSVEAGVIEQFF
TRBJ2-7,18,NA,TRBD2,TRBV19,CASSRLAGGPGLSYEQYF
TRBJ2-1,13,NA,TRBD2,TRBV7-6,CASSLGGRGEQFF
TRBJ2-5,15,NA,NA,TRBV5-1,CASSLPGTPGKTQYF
TRBJ2-5,14,few,NA,TRBV21-1,CASSKATTQETQYF
TRBJ2-3,11,NA,NA,TRBV5-1,CASSLTDTQYF
TRBJ2-1,18,NA,NA,TRBV2,CASTVSGRVSGADNEQFF
TRBJ1-2,13,NA,TRBD1,TRBV6-1,CASTPTGGVGYTF
TRBJ1-1,13,NA,TRBD1,TRBV27,CASTGQEDTEAFF
TRBJ2-7,10,NA,TRBD1,TRBV6-6,CASGQGKQYF
TRBJ2-7,11,NA,NA,TRBV28,CASSISYEQYF
TRBJ2-5,18,NA,TRBD2,TRBV27,CASSLRRSGRIGQETQYF
TRBJ1-1,13,few,NA,TRBV28,CASSSPGVTEAFF
TRBJ1-4,14,NA,NA,TRBV10-3,CAISANRDNEKLFF
TRBJ2-3,12,NA,NA,TRBV6-1,CASRSWKDTQYF
TRBJ2-5,14,NA,TRBD1,TRBV27,CASSFSDRVETQYF